This T cell receptor beta chain was recovered during a study of T cells in localized non-small cell lung cancer. Study conclusions and caveats: When the top 100 tumor clones were examined, a median about 60 of them also appeared in the adjacent lung, which was paired and uninvolved.

This clone was counted a single time. The antigen remains undetermined. Repertoires were generated with immunoSEQ multiplex PCR, while TCRdb's copy carries only in-frame clones and drops some. Of around 20,000 clones in the sample, over 75% were seen once. V dropped 5 bases and J dropped 7; count of bases not matched to a gene: 12. The CDR3 spans 16 residues. From germline, CDR1 is LNHDA and CDR2 SQIVND (reference sequence). V gene TRBV19 combines with J gene TRBJ2-1; 9 bases map to TRBD2. The clonotype was recovered from a woman aged 40 to 75 with stage II squamous cell lung carcinoma. Here the sequenced sample was PBMCs, taken before any cancer treatment. CDR3 sequence reads: CASSDPSGTLRNEQFF. As DNA, the CDR3 is TGTGCCAGTAGTGACCCTAGCGGGACACTCAGGAATGAGCAGTTCTTC.